This T cell receptor (beta chain) appears in the sequencing data of a study of T-cell memory formation after mild COVID-19. Study at large: In these data, TCR clusters were largely donor specific.

MiXCR, run by TCRdb on the 5' RACE reads, gives a single entry per CDR3 protein. Found here are about 260,000 distinct CDR3 sequences, 7% to 10% of them singletons; the top ten hold about 20%. This clonotype was observed at least ten times. Its target is unknown. V lost 5 bases and J 0 bases, leaving 8 bases between the germline ends. This CDR3 comprises 14 residues. The V gene's germline CDR1 is SGHRS and CDR2 YFSETQ. Overall study findings and caveats: Among clones peaking at day 37 in the second wave, SARS-CoV-2 specificity remained unconfirmed. The study detected some responding clones in pre-infection memory, suggesting cross-reactive memory joined. Later expanders leaned CD4+, whereas clones that contracted between day 15 and 85 were balanced CD4/CD8.

The TCR originated in a man aged 18 to 29 who had mild COVID-19 (a few samples of this study predate the infection). Cell type and time point are not known. The V gene is TRBV5-1, the J gene TRBJ2-2; the D is unclear. Input material: PBMCs or a T cell subset sorted from them (not recorded which). The chain's CDR3 is CASRRNSNTGELFF. In DNA, the CDR3 is TGCGCCAGCAGACGGAATTCGAACACCGGGGAGCTGTTTTTT.